The present T cell receptor beta chain was sequenced within a study of response to subunit inactivated influenza vaccine (dated by TCRdb to the late 2010s). Background for the entire study: To follow how T cells responded to a trivalent subunit inactivated influenza vaccine, the researchers relied on deep quantitative profiling of the T cell receptor repertoire. What the study reported, not specific to this receptor: It was suggested by the authors that each seasonal influenza vaccination may recruit only a limited number of new T cells.

Receptors were amplified or captured by RT-PCR. Sequenced using an Illumina HiSeq 2500. TCRdb took the public reads, trimmed them with fastp at Q25, ran MiXCR for clone calling and kept in-frame beta chains. All rows with the same CDR3 protein become a single entry with the most common DNA and genes. This sample gives 550,000 to 800,000 distinct CDR3 sequences in total; roughly 14% of them show up just once. Together, the top ten hold approximately 10% of the sample. This clonotype occurred a few times. This clone's antigen is unknown. No base quality information exists; no much larger clone differs at one position. V trim: 3 bases; J trim: 5 bases; unmatched bases: 11. Spanning cysteine to phenylalanine, the CDR3 consists of 16 amino acids. Only CDR3 DNA is held: 48 bases, read in frame from base 1. The germline V gene provides CDR1 SGDLS and CDR2 YYNGEE.

Rearrangement joined TRBV9 to TRBJ1-2; 9 bases in the junction line up with TRBD1. The receptor was isolated from a man between 50 and 59 years old who received an inactivated influenza vaccine. Donor details come from another sample of the same person, matched by shared clones. The sequencing here drew on PBMCs from blood, taken less than 13 days after vaccination. The nucleotide sequence is given as TGTGCCAGCAGCGCAGCCGGGACAGGGCTCGATTATGGCTACACCTTC. This gives the protein CASSAAGTGLDYGYTF.